This passage covers 29 T cell receptor beta chains from one sample sequenced in a study of beta chain features in type 1 diabetes. Expressed TCRB transcripts were sequenced because the entire RNA isolate underwent reverse transcription. The table came from immunoSEQ multiplex PCR; TCRdb's copy has only in-frame clones and leaves some out. The table lists under 450,000 clones, roughly 13% of them singletons. Sequencing used naive CD4+ T cells from blood. Receptors originate from a man between 25 and 39 years old in good health.

The rearrangement joins TRBV19 to TRBJ1-6, with a possible D match to TRBD1 (5 bases). The CDR3 covers 15 residues. Germline loops: CDR1 LNHDA, CDR2 SQIVND (reference sequence). The ends were cut back, 0 bases at V and 7 bases at J, with 10 bases in the middle. The CDR3 sequence is CASSIDPGSNSPLHF. The DNA of the CDR3 is TGTGCCAGTAGTATAGATCCAGGGTCCAATTCACCCCTCCACTTT.

This clone came up once. The rearrangement links TRBV9 to TRBJ2-1; perhaps TRBD2 as D (6 bases). V lost 3 bases to trimming and J lost 3 bases, with 10 bases between them. The length of the CDR3 is 14 residues. Germline assignment: CDR1 SGDLS and CDR2 YYNGEE. The CDR3 nucleotides are TGTGCCAGCAGCGGCGGGGTGGGCTACAATGAGCAGTTCTTC. The encoded protein is CASSGGVGYNEQFF.

This clone appeared a few times. Other DNA sequences in this sample translate to the same CDR3. V and J are TRBV29-1 and TRBJ1-5; TRBD1 matches at 7 bases. V shed 7 bases and J 7 bases; nucleotides not matched to a gene: 7. Germline CDR1 SQVTM, CDR2 ANQGSEA. CDR3 length: 12 residues. As DNA, the CDR3 is TGCAGCGCTGGGACAGAGGGGCAGCCCCAGCATTTT. Protein product: CSAGTEGQPQHF.

This clone was observed a handful of times. This chain links TRBV5-1 with TRBJ2-5, with D unclear. The CDR3 runs to 12 residues. The germline gives CDR1 SGHRS, CDR2 YFSETQ. Trimming took off 4 bases at V and 2 bases at J, with 6 bases between the two ends. The CDR3 sequence is CASSKPQETQYF. The CDR3 DNA sequence: TGCGCCAGCAGCAAACCTCAAGAGACCCAGTACTTC.

This clone was counted only a few times. Here the CDR3 reads CASSRASGQGSMGQPQHF. The CDR3, as DNA: TGTGCCAGCAGCCGGGCTTCGGGACAGGGATCGATGGGTCAGCCCCAGCATTTT. The chain joins TRBV7-9 to TRBJ1-5; 9 positions match TRBD1. Germline values: CDR1 SEHNR, CDR2 FQNEAQ (reference sequence). Losses at the gene ends were 5 bases for V and 6 bases for J; bases not matched to a gene: 17. The CDR3 sequence is 18 residues long.

The chain uses TRBV9 and TRBJ1-2, with D perhaps TRBD1 (5 bases). The germline V and J ends were trimmed by 2 bases and 3 bases, with 20 bases remaining between them. From germline, CDR1 is SGDLS and CDR2 YYNGEE. The CDR3 consists of 17 residues. The CDR3 sequence is CASSVAIRTPEDYGYTF. CDR3 nucleotide sequence: TGTGCCAGCAGCGTGGCCATACGGACACCCGAGGACTATGGCTACACCTTC.

There are a few counts of this clone. The rearrangement links TRBV5-6 to TRBJ2-7, with D maybe TRBD1 (5 bases). The germline gives CDR1 SGHDT, CDR2 YYEEEE. The CDR3 runs 15 residues. The germline V and J ends were trimmed by 2 bases and 4 bases, with 16 bases remaining between them. The CDR3 reads CASSLGVRNGYEQYV. The CDR3 nucleotides read TGTGCCAGCAGCTTAGGGGTCCGGAACGGTTACGAGCAGTACGTC.

This clone appeared a few times. V usage is TRBV5-1 and J usage is TRBJ2-7; 7 bases agree with TRBD2. CDR3 length equals 14 residues. Trimming at V came to 4 bases and at J to 2 bases, leaving 6 bases not matched to a gene. Germline lookup yields CDR1 SGHRS and CDR2 YFSETQ. CDR3 DNA: TGCGCCAGCAGCCAGACTCTAGCGGCCTACGAGCAGTACTTC. Its translation: CASSQTLAAYEQYF.

V gene TRBV5-6 combines with J gene TRBJ2-5; D is unclear. The germline V gene encodes CDR1 SGHDT and CDR2 YYEEEE. The CDR3 runs 13 residues. V lost 0 bases, J lost 3 bases, and 6 bases lay in between. The CDR3 protein is CASSLGREETQYF. The CDR3 DNA sequence: TGTGCCAGCAGCTTGGGACGGGAAGAGACCCAGTACTTC. The entire variable domain, with the rest obtained from reference TRBV5-6 and TRBJ2-5, is as follows: DAGVTQSPTHLIKTRGQQVTLRCSPKSGHDTVSWYQQALGQGPQFIFQYYEEEERQRGNFPDRFSGHQFPNYSSELNVNALLLGDSALYLCASSLGREETQYFGPGTRLLVL.

In its sample, this clone was seen a few times. The chain carries TRBV11-2 and TRBJ2-1; no reliable D call. The CDR3 is 14 residues long. Trimming removed 5 bases at V and 6 bases at J, with 14 bases between. CDR1 SGHAT and CDR2 FQNNGV come from the germline V gene. CDR3 residues: CASSPSVRRNEQFF. In DNA form, the CDR3 reads TGTGCCAGCAGCCCGTCGGTAAGGCGCAATGAGCAGTTCTTC.

V and J are TRBV7-6 and TRBJ2-7; D gene ambiguous. Germline V gene lookup returns CDR1 SGHVS and CDR2 FNYEAQ. The CDR3 totals 11 residues. Between the trimmed V and J ends, which lost 4 bases and 5 bases, there was a span of 6 bases. Written as DNA, the CDR3 is TGTGCCAGCAGCTCCCGAGACGAGCAGTACTTC. It is translated as CASSSRDEQYF.

This clone was seen a few times. The chain joins TRBV7-9 to TRBJ2-3; no clear D gene. Germline CDR1 SEHNR, CDR2 FQNEAQ (reference sequence). Trimming removed 5 bases at V and 4 bases at J, with 7 bases between. This CDR3 region has 12 residues. The CDR3 DNA is TGTGCCAGCAGCCAGCAGGCAGATACGCAGTATTTT. Translating gives CASSQQADTQYF. Supplemented by reference TRBV7-9 and TRBJ2-3, the full variable domain reads DTGVSQNPRHKITKRGQNVTFRCDPISEHNRLYWYRQTLGQGPEFLTYFQNEAQLEKSRLLSDRFSAERPKGSFSTLEIQRTEQGDSAMYLCASSQQADTQYFGPGTRLTVL.

The chain uses TRBV6-5 and TRBJ2-7; 8 bases match TRBD1. This CDR3 has 13 amino acids. Germline values: CDR1 MNHEY, CDR2 SVGAGI. V trimming: 8 bases; J trimming: 3 bases; junction bases outside the gene matches: 6. The CDR3 region has the DNA TGTGCCAGCGGTACCGGGACAGGCTACGAGCAGTACTTC. Its translation is CASGTGTGYEQYF.

This clone was observed a few times. The junction and the germline gene differ at one end; a read error may be behind it. This rearrangement joins TRBV30 to TRBJ1-1; no reliable D call. The CDR3 has 11 amino acids. Germline V CDR1 and CDR2: GTSNPN, SVGIG (reference sequence). For the CDR3, the DNA is TGTGCCTGGAGTCCCCTAGCGCATGTAGATTTT. This translates into CAWSPLAHVDF.

This rearrangement joins TRBV10-3 to TRBJ2-5; TRBD1 matches 7 bases. Trimming at V came to 10 bases and at J to 1 base, leaving 3 bases not matched to a gene. The V gene's germline CDR1 is ENHRY and CDR2 SYGVKD. The CDR3 length is 12 residues. This CDR3 reads CATRQGQETQYF. As DNA, the CDR3 is TGTGCCACCCGACAGGGCCAAGAGACCCAGTACTTC.

The chain uses TRBV5-1 and TRBJ2-5, with 10 bases aligning to TRBD2. There are 14 residues in the CDR3. Germline V gives CDR1 SGHRS, CDR2 YFSETQ. The junction had 4 bases not matched to a gene; V was cut back by 3 bases and J by 5 bases. The CDR3 reads CASSSSGGVETQYF. CDR3 coding DNA: TGCGCCAGCAGCTCCAGCGGGGGGGTTGAGACCCAGTACTTC. Based on the CDR3 plus reference TRBV5-1 and TRBJ2-5, the full variable domain is KAGVTQTPRYLIKTRGQQVTLSCSPISGHRSVSWYQQTPGQGLQFLFEYFSETQRNKGNFPGRFSGRQFSNSRSEMNVSTLELGDSALYLCASSSSGGVETQYFGPGTRLLVL.

The chain combines TRBV9 with TRBJ2-3; D is uncertain. The germline gives CDR1 SGDLS, CDR2 YYNGEE. V was clipped by 3 bases and J by 0 bases, with 17 bases between them. The CDR3 has 17 residues. The CDR3 DNA reads TGTGCCAGCAGCGGACGCCACAGTATGTTCAGCACAGATACGCAGTATTTT. Translation: CASSGRHSMFSTDTQYF.

This clone was seen only a few times. Other DNA sequences from this sample encode an identical CDR3 as well. The V gene is TRBV4-3, the J gene TRBJ2-3; no firm D call. V lost 0 bases and J lost 0, with 4 bases in between. Germline CDR1 reads LGHNA; CDR2 reads YSLEER. CDR3 size: 14 residues. The CDR3 is CASSQDLSTDTQYF. The CDR3 region has the DNA TGCGCCAGCAGCCAAGATTTGAGCACAGATACGCAGTATTTT.

The chain employs TRBV7-9 and TRBJ2-3; 7 positions agree with TRBD2. CDR3 size: 14 residues. V was pared by 5 bases and J by 5 bases, with 7 bases of the junction left unmatched. Per the germline V gene, CDR1 is SEHNR and CDR2 is FQNEAQ (reference sequence). CDR3 residues: CASSPRGWEDTQYF. The DNA for the CDR3 is TGTGCCAGCAGCCCGCGGGGGTGGGAAGATACGCAGTATTTT.

In this sample, this clone turned up a few times. This chain links TRBV13 with TRBJ1-1; D not certain. V was shortened by 10 bases and J by 0 bases, with 15 bases between the two germline ends. The germline V gene encodes CDR1 PRHDT and CDR2 FYEKMQ (reference sequence). The CDR3 runs 14 residues. The CDR3 region is CATRVGLMNTEAFF. For the CDR3, the DNA is TGTGCCACACGGGTAGGGCTGATGAACACTGAAGCTTTCTTT.

The gene calls are TRBV9 and TRBJ2-5; D tentatively reads TRBD1 or TRBD2 (5 bases each). Germline CDR1 and CDR2: SGDLS and YYNGEE. This CDR3 contains 15 residues. V lost 3 bases, J lost 1 base, and 13 bases lay in between. CDR3 coding DNA: TGTGCCAGCAGCGCGATATCGGGGACCCAAGAGACCCAGTACTTC. This codes for CASSAISGTQETQYF.

J is TRBJ1-3 and V is TRBV6-6; no reliable D call. The CDR3 spans 16 residues. With 7 bases removed from V and 4 bases from J, the gap between germline ends came to 20 bases. The germline gives CDR1 MNHNY, CDR2 SVGAGI (reference sequence). The CDR3 sequence: CASITTLGSVGNTIYF. The CDR3 DNA reads as TGTGCCAGCATTACGACTCTAGGGAGTGTAGGAAACACCATATATTTT.

This rearrangement joins TRBV2 to TRBJ2-1, with TRBD2 matching over 8 bases. V dropped 1 base and J dropped 7; count of bases not matched to a gene: 6. This CDR3 has 15 residues. CDR1 and CDR2 from the germline V gene are SNHLY and FYNNEI. The CDR3 sequence is CASSEGQRESNEQFF. The CDR3 DNA is TGTGCCAGCAGTGAAGGACAGCGGGAGTCGAATGAGCAGTTCTTC.

This clone showed up just a few times. This rearrangement joins TRBV19 to TRBJ2-3; D is ambiguous. The germline V and J ends were trimmed by 6 bases and 1 base, with 14 bases remaining between them. From germline, CDR1 is LNHDA and CDR2 SQIVND (reference sequence). The CDR3 spans 15 residues. The CDR3: CASSLSLVRTDTQYF. CDR3 DNA: TGTGCCAGTAGCCTCTCGCTAGTGCGCACAGATACGCAGTATTTT. The variable domain in full, completed from reference TRBV19 and TRBJ2-3, reads DGGITQSPKYLFRKEGQNVTLSCEQNLNHDAMYWYRQDPGQGLRLIYYSQIVNDFQKGDIAEGYSVSREKKESFPLTVTSAQKNPTAFYLCASSLSLVRTDTQYFGPGTRLTVL.

The V call is TRBV27, the J call TRBJ2-1; 8 bases are a match to TRBD1. V was pared by 6 bases and J by 0 bases, with 13 bases of the junction left unmatched. CDR3 length: 18 amino acids. Germline assignment: CDR1 MNHEY and CDR2 SMNVEV (reference sequence). The chain's CDR3 is CASRGQVKSRSSYNEQFF. CDR3 nucleotide sequence: TGTGCCAGCAGGGGACAGGTCAAATCTAGAAGCTCCTACAATGAGCAGTTCTTC.

This clone was seen a few times. The chain is built from TRBV5-1 and TRBJ1-4; no clear D. The germline CDR1 and CDR2 sequences are SGHRS and YFSETQ. The V and J ends lost 0 bases and 5 bases respectively, with 11 bases between them. The CDR3 length is 15 residues. CDR3 sequence (DNA): TGCGCCAGCAGCTTGGAGCCAACGGGGAATGAAAAACTGTTTTTT. Residues: CASSLEPTGNEKLFF. Together with reference TRBV5-1 and TRBJ1-4, the CDR3 gives the full variable domain: KAGVTQTPRYLIKTRGQQVTLSCSPISGHRSVSWYQQTPGQGLQFLFEYFSETQRNKGNFPGRFSGRQFSNSRSEMNVSTLELGDSALYLCASSLEPTGNEKLFFGSGTQLSVL.

This chain links TRBV11-2 with TRBJ2-7; 9 positions agree with TRBD1. The CDR3 is 15 amino acids. The germline gives CDR1 SGHAT, CDR2 FQNNGV. V trimming: 1 base; J trimming: 5 bases; junction bases outside the gene matches: 6. In DNA form, the CDR3 reads TGTGCCAGCAGCTTAGTTGGGGGACAGGGACACGAGCAGTACTTC. It is translated as CASSLVGGQGHEQYF.

There are many counts of this clone. At the DNA level, this CDR3 is encoded by other sequences in the same sample as well. This rearrangement joins TRBV29-1 to TRBJ2-6; D ambiguous. The CDR3 length is 13 residues. Germline loops: CDR1 SQVTM, CDR2 ANQGSEA. V lost 4 bases, J lost 0 bases, and 4 bases lay in between. The CDR3, as DNA: TGCAGCGTTGGCTACTCTGGGGCCAACGTCCTGACTTTC. Residues: CSVGYSGANVLTF.

This chain joins TRBV29-1 and TRBJ2-2; D remains ambiguous. The CDR3 is 13 amino acids. CDR1 SQVTM and CDR2 ANQGSEA come from the germline V gene. The V gene lost 4 bases and the J gene lost 9 bases, with 15 bases spanning the gap. The chain's CDR3 is CSVGTLVSRELFF. The CDR3 bases are TGCAGCGTTGGTACTCTGGTCTCCAGGGAGCTGTTTTTT.